The 11 T cell receptor beta chains given below trace back to one sample, sequenced in a study of OX40 agonist ivuxolimab in advanced cancers. Data came from immunoSEQ multiplex PCR; TCRdb stores just in-frame clones and leaves some out. Found here are about 72,000 clones, about 91% of them singletons; the top ten hold about an eighth. The sequencing here drew on CD4+ or CD8+ T cells sorted from blood, taken in a trial of the OX40 agonist ivuxolimab. The receptors here all came from an adult with an advanced solid tumor such as melanoma, head and neck, liver or kidney cancer.

This chain connects TRBV5-1 to TRBJ2-3, with D possibly matching TRBD2 (6 bases). The V gene's germline CDR1 is SGHRS and CDR2 YFSETQ. The CDR3 consists of 18 residues. Deletions cut 0 bases from V and 6 bases from J, with 23 bases between. CDR3 loop: CASSLAAGFWGEEDTQYF. The DNA for the CDR3 is TGCGCCAGCAGCTTGGCGGCTGGGTTTTGGGGGGAGGAGGATACGCAGTATTTT.

This chain links TRBV5-6 with TRBJ1-2; D remains ambiguous. Germline assignment: CDR1 SGHDT and CDR2 YYEEEE. This CDR3 contains 13 residues. V was pared by 2 bases and J by 5 bases, with 10 bases between. The CDR3 loop reads CASSFGGLYGYTF. CDR3 nucleotide sequence: TGTGCCAGCAGCTTTGGAGGGTTATATGGCTACACCTTC.

This CDR3 is CSVEETTHYEQYF. The CDR3 coding sequence is TGCAGCGTTGAAGAAACCACCCACTACGAGCAGTACTTC. The rearrangement joins TRBV29-1 to TRBJ2-7, with D uncertain. The germline gives CDR1 SQVTM, CDR2 ANQGSEA. V lost 0 bases and J lost 3, with 9 bases in between. The CDR3 has 13 residues.

This chain connects TRBV14 to TRBJ1-3; D is undetermined. This CDR3 spans 14 amino acids. Germline CDR1 is SGHDN and CDR2 is FVKESK. Trimming cost V 2 bases and J 4 bases, with 9 bases left between them. CDR3 DNA sequence: TGTGCCAGCAGCCAAATGGCAGCCGGAAACACCATATATTTT. It specifies CASSQMAAGNTIYF. Full variable domain (rest looked up from reference TRBV14 and TRBJ1-3): EAGVTQFPSHSVIEKGQTVTLRCDPISGHDNLYWYRRVMGKEIKFLLHFVKESKQDESGMPNNRFLAERTGGTYSTLKVQPAELEDSGVYFCASSQMAAGNTIYFGEGSWLTVV.

The gene calls are TRBV5-6 and TRBJ2-3; either TRBD1 or TRBD2 may fit D (6 bases each). The CDR3 loop spans 16 amino acids. Trimming left V 2 bases short and J 0 bases short, with 13 bases between. CDR1 is SGHDT and CDR2 is YYEEEE in the germline V gene. The DNA for the CDR3 is TGTGCCAGCAGCTTAGGGGGGATTACTAGCACAGATACGCAGTATTTT. Its protein is CASSLGGITSTDTQYF.

This rearrangement joins TRBV7-2 to TRBJ2-7; D ambiguous. Deletions cut 0 bases from V and 0 bases from J, with 9 bases between. CDR3 length: 15 amino acids. Germline loops: CDR1 SGHTA, CDR2 FQGNSA. This CDR3 is CASSLAEDGSYEQYF. The CDR3 region has the DNA TGTGCCAGCAGCTTAGCGGAAGACGGCTCCTACGAGCAGTACTTC.

A single count supports this clone. The chain couples TRBV18 to TRBJ1-1, with TRBD1 as a possible D gene (5 bases). Germline assignment: CDR1 KGHSH and CDR2 LQKENI. CDR3 length: 15 amino acids. V was pared by 3 bases and J by 3 bases, with 14 bases between. The CDR3 DNA reads as TGTGCCAGCTCACCGTCAGGGCTAGGGGACACTGAAGCTTTCTTT. It is translated as CASSPSGLGDTEAFF.

The chain has TRBV6-5 and TRBJ2-3, with TRBD1 as a possible D gene (5 bases). Germline V gene data show CDR1 as MNHEY and CDR2 as SVGAGI. The CDR3 extends over 15 amino acids. V was cut by 4 bases and J by 2 bases, with 13 bases left in between. The CDR3 here is CASSWAAGYTDTQYF. DNA of the CDR3: TGTGCCAGCAGTTGGGCGGCAGGGTACACAGATACGCAGTATTTT.

The rearrangement uses TRBV19 and TRBJ2-7; 11 positions match TRBD2. The CDR3 runs 18 residues. V lost 5 bases to trimming and J lost 0 bases; unmatched junction nucleotides: 12. The germline gives CDR1 LNHDA, CDR2 SQIVND (reference sequence). The CDR3, as DNA: TGTGCCAGTAGTTTACTACCTTCTAGCGGGGGGTTCTCCTACGAGCAGTACTTC. Protein: CASSLLPSSGGFSYEQYF.

The chain carries TRBV4-2 and TRBJ1-3, with D possibly TRBD1 on 5 matching bases. The CDR3 has 16 residues. Germline V CDR1 and CDR2: LGHNA, YNFKEQ. V gave up 0 bases and J gave up 1 base, with 10 bases separating them. CDR3 DNA: TGTGCCAGCAGCCAAGATAAGCGGGGGTCTGGAAACACCATATATTTT. Protein sequence: CASSQDKRGSGNTIYF.

The chain carries TRBV28 and TRBJ2-1, with D possibly TRBD2 on 5 matching bases. The CDR3 spans 13 residues. Trimming cost V 5 bases and J 10 bases, with 15 bases left between them. The germline V gene has CDR1 MDHEN and CDR2 SYDVKM. CDR3 DNA sequence: TGTGCCAGCAGTCCTCGGAGACGGGGAGAGCAGTTCTTC. This codes for CASSPRRRGEQFF.